This is a list of T cell receptor beta chains from one sample in a study of cytomegalovirus exposure and HLA in healthy donors. Profiling relied on immunoSEQ multiplex PCR, and the TCRdb table lists in-frame clones only, not all of them. Of 170,000 or so clones in the sample, 80% were seen once. What was sequenced was PBMCs. Receptor source: a woman aged 45-60 years in good health and CMV-seropositive. Both conserved end residues are part of each CDR3. The order of the fields is V gene, clone size, J gene, D gene, CDR3 length, CDR3 protein, CDR3 DNA. A D gene is named only where the DNA matches it firmly. The size field is filled for only some rows; it gives once, few, many or a size class.

V gene: TRBV6-1; clone size: few; J gene: TRBJ1-5; D gene: NA; CDR3 length: 20; CDR3 protein: CASSEFPRVGTPDSNQPQHF; CDR3 DNA: TGTGCCAGCAGTGAATTCCCCAGGGTCGGGACACCCGATAGCAATCAGCCCCAGCATTTT
V gene: TRBV9; clone size: NA; J gene: TRBJ2-4; D gene: TRBD2; CDR3 length: 14; CDR3 protein: CASSVGGGEDIQYF; CDR3 DNA: TGTGCCAGCAGCGTAGGGGGAGGGGAGGACATTCAGTACTTC
V gene: TRBV27; clone size: NA; J gene: TRBJ2-7; D gene: NA; CDR3 length: 14; CDR3 protein: CASSFGGPSWEQYF; CDR3 DNA: TGTGCCAGCAGTTTTGGGGGCCCCTCGTGGGAGCAGTACTTC
V gene: TRBV7-9; clone size: NA; J gene: TRBJ2-3; D gene: NA; CDR3 length: 15; CDR3 protein: CASSSNRVEYGTQYF; CDR3 DNA: TGTGCCAGCAGCTCAAACAGGGTGGAGTATGGTACGCAGTATTTT
V gene: TRBV27; clone size: few; J gene: TRBJ2-2; D gene: NA; CDR3 length: 15; CDR3 protein: CASIQGRVGTGELFF; CDR3 DNA: TGTGCCAGCATTCAGGGTCGGGTGGGGACCGGGGAGCTGTTTTTT
V gene: TRBV9; clone size: once; J gene: TRBJ2-5; D gene: TRBD2; CDR3 length: 16; CDR3 protein: CASSVELAGGQETQYF; CDR3 DNA: TGTGCCAGCAGCGTAGAACTAGCGGGAGGACAAGAGACCCAGTACTTC
V gene: TRBV5-4; clone size: NA; J gene: TRBJ2-6; D gene: TRBD1; CDR3 length: 16; CDR3 protein: CASSLGDRVRANVLTF; CDR3 DNA: TGTGCCAGCAGCTTGGGGGACAGGGTCAGGGCCAACGTCCTGACTTTC
V gene: TRBV9; clone size: NA; J gene: TRBJ2-1; D gene: TRBD2; CDR3 length: 15; CDR3 protein: CASSPSGRAGNEQFF; CDR3 DNA: TGTGCCAGCAGCCCCAGCGGGAGGGCCGGTAATGAGCAGTTCTTC
V gene: TRBV5-1; clone size: NA; J gene: TRBJ2-5; D gene: TRBD2; CDR3 length: 13; CDR3 protein: CASSWTSQGTQYF; CDR3 DNA: TGCGCCAGCAGCTGGACTAGCCAGGGGACCCAGTACTTC
V gene: TRBV5-4; clone size: NA; J gene: TRBJ1-1; D gene: NA; CDR3 length: 17; CDR3 protein: CASSFRIRGVGSQGAFF; CDR3 DNA: TGTGCCAGCAGCTTTCGTATCCGGGGCGTAGGGTCGCAGGGGGCTTTCTTT
V gene: TRBV11-2; clone size: NA; J gene: TRBJ2-1; D gene: TRBD2; CDR3 length: 16; CDR3 protein: CASTIRLAGPYNEQFF; CDR3 DNA: TGTGCCAGCACCATCAGACTAGCGGGGCCATACAATGAGCAGTTCTTC
V gene: TRBV11-2; clone size: NA; J gene: TRBJ1-4; D gene: NA; CDR3 length: 15; CDR3 protein: CASSLNRVEYEKLFF; CDR3 DNA: TGTGCCAGCAGCCTCAACAGGGTCGAGTATGAAAAACTGTTTTTT
V gene: TRBV28; clone size: few; J gene: TRBJ2-5; D gene: TRBD2; CDR3 length: 16; CDR3 protein: CASIALRGGHGGEQYF; CDR3 DNA: TGTGCCAGCATCGCCCTCCGGGGAGGCCACGGGGGGGAGCAGTACTTC
V gene: TRBV4-2; clone size: NA; J gene: TRBJ2-7; D gene: TRBD2; CDR3 length: 16; CDR3 protein: CASSQGGASGSYEQYF; CDR3 DNA: TGTGCCAGCAGCCAAGGAGGGGCTAGCGGGAGTTACGAGCAGTACTTC
V gene: TRBV7-9; clone size: NA; J gene: TRBJ2-5; D gene: TRBD1; CDR3 length: 15; CDR3 protein: CSSSAEDRRQETQYF; CDR3 DNA: TGTTCCAGCAGCGCCGAGGACAGGAGGCAAGAGACCCAGTACTTC
V gene: TRBV10-3; clone size: NA; J gene: TRBJ1-3; D gene: NA; CDR3 length: 14; CDR3 protein: CAIRSTGSGNTIYF; CDR3 DNA: TGTGCCATCAGGTCTACGGGGTCTGGAAACACCATATATTTT
V gene: TRBV5-4; clone size: NA; J gene: TRBJ2-7; D gene: NA; CDR3 length: 17; CDR3 protein: CASSLNRLAGSSYEQYF; CDR3 DNA: TGTGCCAGCAGCTTGAACAGGCTGGCAGGAAGCTCCTACGAGCAGTACTTC
V gene: TRBV5-1; clone size: NA; J gene: TRBJ2-1; D gene: TRBD2; CDR3 length: 15; CDR3 protein: CASNFGLAGGGEQFF; CDR3 DNA: TGCGCCAGCAATTTCGGACTAGCGGGAGGAGGTGAGCAGTTCTTC
V gene: TRBV6-1; clone size: NA; J gene: TRBJ1-1; D gene: NA; CDR3 length: 11; CDR3 protein: CASSGRGEAFF; CDR3 DNA: TGTGCCAGCAGTGGTAGGGGTGAAGCTTTCTTT
V gene: TRBV19; clone size: few; J gene: TRBJ2-6; D gene: NA; CDR3 length: 13; CDR3 protein: CASSPLGANVLTF; CDR3 DNA: TGTGCCAGCTCCCCTCTAGGGGCCAACGTCCTGACTTTC
V gene: TRBV11-2; clone size: NA; J gene: TRBJ1-4; D gene: NA; CDR3 length: 17; CDR3 protein: CASSLGGGHPTNEKLFF; CDR3 DNA: TGTGCCAGCAGCTTAGGGGGAGGACACCCAACTAATGAAAAACTGTTTTTT
V gene: TRBV11-2; clone size: NA; J gene: TRBJ2-1; D gene: TRBD2; CDR3 length: 15; CDR3 protein: CASSPSGGFYNEQFF; CDR3 DNA: TGTGCCAGCAGCCCTAGCGGGGGGTTCTACAATGAGCAGTTCTTC
V gene: TRBV7-3; clone size: NA; J gene: TRBJ2-7; D gene: TRBD1; CDR3 length: 12; CDR3 protein: CASGTGNYEQYF; CDR3 DNA: TGTGCCAGCGGGACAGGAAATTACGAGCAGTACTTC